These 20 T cell receptor beta chains were all obtained from the same sample, sequenced in a study of T cell changes during pregnancy in multiple sclerosis. The assay was immunoSEQ multiplex PCR, and TCRdb's table has in-frame clones only and misses some. The data show around 57,000 clones, with roughly nine tenths seen just once and approximately 1.5% held by the top ten. Here the sequenced sample was peripheral blood, taken after pregnancy. These receptor sequences come from a female donor in good health, enrolled as a control in a pregnancy study.

The genes are TRBV6-5 and TRBJ1-1; possibly TRBD1 for D (5 bases). V was shortened by 2 bases and J by 2 bases, with 12 bases between the two germline ends. Germline assignment: CDR1 MNHEY and CDR2 SVGAGI. The CDR3 totals 15 residues. The CDR3 coding sequence is TGTGCCAGCAGTTACGGCCGCGGGGGTAACACTGAAGCTTTCTTT. It is translated as CASSYGRGGNTEAFF.

J is TRBJ2-5 and V is TRBV10-3, with 7 bases lining up with TRBD2. Germline CDR1 ENHRY, CDR2 SYGVKD. With 3 bases clipped from V and 10 bases from J, the junction kept 8 bases outside the gene matches. The CDR3 totals 13 residues. The CDR3 protein is CAISDFGTGGQYF. The CDR3 coding sequence is TGTGCCATCAGTGACTTCGGAACGGGAGGCCAGTACTTC.

The chain is built from TRBV5-1 and TRBJ2-5, with TRBD2 matching 11 bases. Germline assignment: CDR1 SGHRS and CDR2 YFSETQ. V was pared by 6 bases and J by 1 base, with 5 bases of the junction left unmatched. The CDR3 covers 15 residues. This CDR3 reads CASTGTSGFQETQYF. The CDR3 nucleotides read TGCGCCAGCACCGGGACTAGCGGCTTCCAAGAGACCCAGTACTTC.

The chain combines TRBV11-2 with TRBJ2-3, with a tentative D call TRBD2 (6 bases). Trimming removed 3 bases at V and 0 bases at J, with 10 bases between. The CDR3 runs to 15 residues. CDR1 and CDR2 from the germline V gene are SGHAT and FQNNGV. CDR3: CASSFSGTSTDTQYF. CDR3 sequence (DNA): TGTGCCAGCAGCTTTTCGGGGACTAGCACAGATACGCAGTATTTT.

The chain couples TRBV19 to TRBJ2-7; a possible D gene is TRBD1 (5 bases). This CDR3 region has 13 residues. The germline V gene has CDR1 LNHDA and CDR2 SQIVND (reference sequence). V gave up 11 bases and J gave up 5 bases, with 19 bases separating them. CDR3 sequence (DNA): TGTGCCTCAGGGCCCCAAGGAGCCGACGAGCAGTACTTC. It translates to CASGPQGADEQYF.

V and J are TRBV2 and TRBJ2-7, with 8 bases matching TRBD1. Germline V gene sequence: CDR1 SNHLY, CDR2 FYNNEI. This CDR3 comprises 12 residues. With V trimmed by 10 bases and J by 3 bases, 5 bases remained unmatched. The CDR3 protein is CAILTGGYEQYF. The CDR3, as DNA: TGTGCCATATTAACAGGGGGCTACGAGCAGTACTTC.

CDR3 nucleotide sequence: TGTGCCAGCAGCGGAGCGGGAGCCGAAGCTTTCTTT. Its protein is CASSGAGAEAFF. The chain links TRBV5-6 to TRBJ1-1; D gene ambiguous. V lost 4 bases and J 8 bases, leaving 12 bases between the germline ends. Germline V CDR1 and CDR2: SGHDT, YYEEEE. This CDR3 contains 12 residues.

The chain employs TRBV11-3 and TRBJ2-1; 13 nucleotides agree with TRBD2. V shed 4 bases and J 3 bases; nucleotides not matched to a gene: 6. CDR3 length: 17 amino acids. Germline V lookup: CDR1 SGHNT, CDR2 YENEEA. The CDR3, as DNA: TGTGCCAGCAGCTCCCCCGGGACTAGCGGGGACTACAATGAGCAGTTCTTC. Translation gives CASSSPGTSGDYNEQFF.

V usage is TRBV30 and J usage is TRBJ1-5, with no clear D. V dropped 4 bases and J dropped 2 bases, with 9 bases sitting between them. The CDR3 has 13 residues. Germline loops: CDR1 GTSNPN, CDR2 SVGIG (reference sequence). The CDR3 reads CAWTDSGNQPQHF. CDR3 in DNA: TGTGCCTGGACTGATTCGGGCAATCAGCCCCAGCATTTT.

The V gene is TRBV4-3, the J gene TRBJ2-7; TRBD1 aligns across 11 bases. CDR3 length equals 16 residues. Germline CDR1 and CDR2: LGHNA and YSLEER. The ends lost 0 bases at V and 3 bases at J; junction bases unmatched: 4. The CDR3 here is CASSQEGGTGGYEQYF. The DNA for the CDR3 is TGCGCCAGCAGCCAAGAGGGCGGGACAGGGGGCTACGAGCAGTACTTC.

The chain links TRBV12-5 to TRBJ2-1; 7 bases are a match to TRBD2. Per the germline V gene, CDR1 is LGHNT and CDR2 is FRNRAP. V dropped 2 bases and J dropped 4; count of bases not matched to a gene: 14. This CDR3 comprises 18 residues. The CDR3 reads CASGLRSFLARGYNEQFF. The CDR3 region has the DNA TGTGCTAGTGGTTTGCGTAGCTTCTTGGCGCGGGGGTACAATGAGCAGTTCTTC.

The gene calls are TRBV5-6 and TRBJ1-5, with D tentatively TRBD1 (6 bases). Germline CDR1 reads SGHDT; CDR2 reads YYEEEE. Trimming removed 5 bases at V and 4 bases at J, with 13 bases between. CDR3 size: 14 residues. CDR3 protein: CASSYGQFNQPQHF. In DNA form, the CDR3 reads TGTGCCAGCAGTTATGGACAGTTTAATCAGCCCCAGCATTTT.

The rearrangement joins TRBV6-1 to TRBJ2-7; 10 nucleotides match TRBD2. This CDR3 region has 18 residues. The trim removed 0 bases at V and 3 bases at J, leaving 11 bases unmatched. CDR1 is MNHNS and CDR2 is SASEGT in the germline V gene. CDR3 sequence: CASSEAILAGMTIYEQYF. The CDR3, as DNA: TGTGCCAGCAGTGAAGCGATACTAGCGGGGATGACCATCTACGAGCAGTACTTC.

This clone was counted once. CDR3 amino acids: CASKDREFTDTQYF. The CDR3, as DNA: TGTGCCAGCAAGGACCGGGAGTTTACAGATACGCAGTATTTT. The V gene is TRBV7-9, the J gene TRBJ2-3, with a possible D match to TRBD2 (6 bases). The CDR3 has 14 amino acids. The germline V gene has CDR1 SEHNR and CDR2 FQNEAQ (reference sequence). Deletions cut 7 bases from V and 3 bases from J, with 14 bases between.

The CDR3 sequence: CASSLGTGVVNEQFF. CDR3 sequence (DNA): TGTGCCAGCAGCTTGGGGACAGGGGTTGTTAATGAGCAGTTCTTC. The genes are TRBV5-4 and TRBJ2-1; the match to TRBD1 covers 9 bases. The CDR3 has 15 amino acids. From germline, CDR1 is SGHNT and CDR2 YYREEE (reference sequence). V trimming: 0 bases; J trimming: 7 bases; junction bases outside the gene matches: 5.

This clone was counted a few times. The V gene is TRBV5-6, the J gene TRBJ1-1; possible D gene TRBD1, 6 bases. Germline V gene lookup returns CDR1 SGHDT and CDR2 YYEEEE. The ends were cut back, 3 bases at V and 4 bases at J, with 13 bases in the middle. The CDR3 runs 14 residues. The CDR3 loop reads CASSSLQGTTEAFF. CDR3 nucleotides: TGTGCCAGCAGCTCGTTACAGGGTACCACTGAAGCTTTCTTT.

V is TRBV30 and J is TRBJ2-3, with TRBD2 matching over 11 bases. Germline-derived CDR1 and CDR2 are GTSNPN and SVGIG (reference sequence). The CDR3 is 18 residues long. The V segment lost 4 bases and the J segment 0 bases; nucleotides outside the gene matches: 12. This chain's CDR3 is CAWTRTWTSGYSTDTQYF. The CDR3 DNA reads as TGTGCCTGGACACGAACTTGGACTAGCGGGTATAGCACAGATACGCAGTATTTT.

The chain employs TRBV19 and TRBJ2-4; D unclear. The CDR3 consists of 15 residues. CDR1 and CDR2 (germline): LNHDA, SQIVND (reference sequence). V dropped 5 bases and J dropped 0 bases, with 11 bases sitting between them. The CDR3 coding sequence is TGTGCCAGTAGTCTTGGGCAGTTAGCCAAAAACATTCAGTACTTC. This codes for CASSLGQLAKNIQYF.

The table lists this clone with a count of one. The chain has TRBV11-2 and TRBJ1-3; 9 bases are a match to TRBD1. The CDR3 is 16 residues long. CDR1 and CDR2 (germline): SGHAT, FQNNGV. The V gene end was trimmed by 5 bases and the J gene end by 2 bases; junction bases not matched to a gene: 7. CDR3 amino acids: CASSAGTGRTGNTIYF. DNA of the CDR3: TGTGCCAGCAGCGCCGGGACAGGGCGAACTGGAAACACCATATATTTT. Based on the CDR3 plus reference TRBV11-2 and TRBJ1-3, the full variable domain is EAGVAQSPRYKIIEKRQSVAFWCNPISGHATLYWYQQILGQGPKLLIQFQNNGVVDDSQLPKDRFSAERLKGVDSTLKIQPAKLEDSAVYLCASSAGTGRTGNTIYFGEGSWLTVV.

This chain uses TRBV4-3 with TRBJ1-6; 7 nucleotides agree with TRBD1. In germline, CDR1 is LGHNA, CDR2 YSLEER. The CDR3 has 15 residues. With V trimmed by 0 bases and J by 6 bases, 2 bases remained unmatched. CDR3 sequence: CASSQEGQPNSPLHF. The DNA of the CDR3 is TGCGCCAGCAGCCAAGAGGGACAGCCTAATTCACCCCTCCACTTT.